The next 15 T cell receptor beta chains were all read from a single sample in a study of shared clonotypes between healthy human individuals. Method: immunoSEQ multiplex PCR; TCRdb's copy keeps in-frame clones and lacks some. The sample holds some 2,500,000 clones, about 90% seen once. Sequenced sample: naive CD4+ T cells from PBMCs. Subset in this sample: CD45RA+ positively selected. Source of these receptors: a young man in good health. Some clones in this sample may be carry-over from other donors' samples.

The CDR3 sequence is CASSGGQDNHYEQYF. The CDR3 DNA sequence: TGTGCCAGCAGCGGGGGACAGGACAACCACTACGAGCAGTACTTC. The chain carries TRBV7-6 and TRBJ2-7; TRBD1 matches at 8 bases. The germline CDR1 and CDR2 sequences are SGHVS and FNYEAQ. The CDR3 is 15 residues long. The V gene end was trimmed by 5 bases and the J gene end by 3 bases; junction bases not matched to a gene: 9. The full variable domain, in which reference TRBV7-6 and TRBJ2-7 provide the parts outside the CDR3, is GAGVSQSPRYKVTKRGQDVALRCDPISGHVSLYWYRQALGQGPEFLTYFNYEAQQDKSGLPNDRFSAERPEGSISTLTIQRTEQRDSAMYRCASSGGQDNHYEQYFGPGTRLTVT.

CDR3 in amino acids: CASSSGTGRNQPQHF. CDR3 DNA: TGTGCCAGCAGTTCCGGGACAGGCAGGAATCAGCCCCAGCATTTT. V usage is TRBV5-4 and J usage is TRBJ1-5, with 8 bases matching TRBD1. The CDR3 contains 15 residues. CDR1 is SGHNT and CDR2 is YYREEE in the germline V gene (reference sequence). The J segment lost 4 bases and the V segment lost 5 bases, leaving 8 bases of the junction unmatched.

This chain uses TRBV19 with TRBJ2-3; no clear D. CDR1 LNHDA and CDR2 SQIVND come from the germline V gene (reference sequence). The CDR3 runs 14 residues. V shed 4 bases and J shed 2 bases, with 10 bases lying between them. CDR3 sequence: CASSTWPNTDTQYF. CDR3 sequence (DNA): TGTGCCAGTAGTACTTGGCCTAACACAGATACGCAGTATTTT.

This chain connects TRBV28 to TRBJ1-2; no reliable D call. Per the germline V gene, CDR1 is MDHEN and CDR2 is SYDVKM. V was clipped by 5 bases and J by 0 bases, with 10 bases between them. The CDR3 covers 14 residues. CDR3 in amino acids: CASSRRVANYGYTF. CDR3 sequence (DNA): TGTGCCAGCAGTAGACGAGTAGCTAACTATGGCTACACCTTC.

This clone showed up just once. This chain joins TRBV5-1 and TRBJ2-2, with D possibly matching TRBD2 (5 bases). The CDR3 has 15 amino acids. V lost 2 bases to trimming and J lost 5 bases, with 13 bases between them. Germline values: CDR1 SGHRS, CDR2 YFSETQ. CDR3 coding DNA: TGCGCCAGCAGCTTAGGTCGGGGAGAAACCGGGGAGCTGTTTTTT. Translation gives CASSLGRGETGELFF.

CDR3 sequence reads: CASSVDISAGTYEQYF. DNA for the CDR3: TGTGCCAGCAGCGTAGATATCTCAGCGGGGACCTACGAGCAGTACTTC. The V call is TRBV9, the J call TRBJ2-7, with 7 bases identical to TRBD2. Losses at the gene ends were 0 bases for V and 2 bases for J; bases not matched to a gene: 8. The length of the CDR3 is 16 residues. The germline gives CDR1 SGDLS, CDR2 YYNGEE.

The CDR3 nucleotides are TGTGCCAGTAGTATCACACGCAGCGGGAGGGGGAATGAGCAGTTCTTC. This codes for CASSITRSGRGNEQFF. The J gene is TRBJ2-1, the V gene TRBV19; 10 bases are a match to TRBD2. This CDR3 has 16 residues. V lost 3 bases and J lost 7; bases outside the gene matches: 9. The V gene's germline CDR1 is LNHDA and CDR2 SQIVND (reference sequence).

The chain combines TRBV6-6 with TRBJ1-2, with D maybe TRBD1 (6 bases). V dropped 2 bases and J dropped 4 bases, with 17 bases sitting between them. From germline, CDR1 is MNHNY and CDR2 SVGAGI (reference sequence). CDR3 length: 16 amino acids. This CDR3 reads CASSYDGGPTSYGYTF. CDR3 DNA sequence: TGTGCCAGCAGTTACGACGGGGGCCCTACCTCCTATGGCTACACCTTC.

CDR3 protein: CASSFPGGRTNEKLFF. The CDR3, as DNA: TGTGCCAGCAGTTTCCCAGGGGGAAGGACTAATGAAAAACTGTTTTTT. The chain recombines TRBV28 with TRBJ1-4; 7 nucleotides line up with TRBD1. Germline CDR1 reads MDHEN; CDR2 reads SYDVKM. J lost 2 bases, V lost 3 bases, and 6 bases had no gene match. This CDR3 has 16 residues.

CDR3 protein: CASSPGQGRNQPQHF. The CDR3 DNA reads as TGTGCCAGCAGCCCTGGACAGGGTCGCAATCAGCCCCAGCATTTT. V usage is TRBV5-8 and J usage is TRBJ1-5; 8 bases line up with TRBD1. V dropped 4 bases and J dropped 2; count of bases not matched to a gene: 5. CDR1 is SGHTS and CDR2 is YDEGEE in the germline V gene. The CDR3 has 15 residues.

The rearrangement uses TRBV28 and TRBJ2-1; TRBD2 matches 12 bases. From germline, CDR1 is MDHEN and CDR2 SYDVKM. J lost 4 bases, V lost 2 bases, and 3 bases had no gene match. The CDR3 length is 16 residues. DNA for the CDR3: TGTGCCAGCAGTTTAAGGGGGACTAGCGGGTACAATGAGCAGTTCTTC. Translating gives CASSLRGTSGYNEQFF.

The chain uses TRBV5-4 and TRBJ2-3; TRBD2 is a possible D gene (5 bases). Germline V CDR1 and CDR2: SGHNT, YYREEE (reference sequence). V shed 0 bases and J shed 2 bases, with 13 bases lying between them. This CDR3 comprises 16 residues. The CDR3 DNA follows: TGTGCCAGCAGCTTGGCCATATCGGGATTCACAGATACGCAGTATTTT. This sequence encodes CASSLAISGFTDTQYF.

This sequence joins TRBV15 and TRBJ2-3; D is unclear. The ends were cut back, 0 bases at V and 0 bases at J, with 10 bases in the middle. The CDR3 has 16 residues. The germline V gene has CDR1 LNHNV and CDR2 YYDKDF (reference sequence). Written as DNA, the CDR3 is TGTGCCACCAGCAGAGATACCGGAATTAGCACAGATACGCAGTATTTT. This sequence encodes CATSRDTGISTDTQYF.

CDR3 bases: TGCGCCAGCAGCACACCGGGCGGAGGGTCAAGCTCCTACAATGAGCAGTTCTTC. It translates to CASSTPGGGSSSYNEQFF. J is TRBJ2-1 and V is TRBV5-1; a possible D gene is TRBD2 (6 bases). The CDR3 sequence is 18 residues long. CDR1 and CDR2 (germline): SGHRS, YFSETQ. Deletions cut 4 bases from V and 0 bases from J, with 20 bases between.

This clone was detected once. This chain joins TRBV5-1 and TRBJ2-7; perhaps D is TRBD1 or TRBD2 (5 bases each). This CDR3 has 13 residues. CDR1 is SGHRS, CDR2 YFSETQ, per germline. V was shortened by 4 bases and J by 7 bases, with 15 bases between the two germline ends. The CDR3 region is CASSPPGPREQYF. As DNA, the CDR3 is TGCGCCAGCAGCCCCCCGGGACCTCGAGAGCAGTACTTC.